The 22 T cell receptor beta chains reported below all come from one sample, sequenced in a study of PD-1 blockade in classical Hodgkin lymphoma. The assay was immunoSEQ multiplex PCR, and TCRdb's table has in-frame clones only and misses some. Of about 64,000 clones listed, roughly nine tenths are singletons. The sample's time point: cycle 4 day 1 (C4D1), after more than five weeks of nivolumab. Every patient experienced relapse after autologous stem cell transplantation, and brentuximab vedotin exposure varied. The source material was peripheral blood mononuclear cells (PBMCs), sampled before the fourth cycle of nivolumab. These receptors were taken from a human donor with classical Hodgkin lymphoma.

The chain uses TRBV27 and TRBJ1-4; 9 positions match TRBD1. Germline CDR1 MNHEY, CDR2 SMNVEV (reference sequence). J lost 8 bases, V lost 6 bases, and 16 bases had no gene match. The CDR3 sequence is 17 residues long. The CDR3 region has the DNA TGTGCCAGCAGACCCATACCCCCGGACAGGGGAGGCGAAAAACTGTTTTTT. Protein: CASRPIPPDRGGEKLFF.

Here the CDR3 DNA reads TGTGCCAGCAGCTCCCCCCAACAGGGCCCCCTCTATGGCTACACCTTC. Encoded protein: CASSSPQQGPLYGYTF. The chain recombines TRBV7-9 with TRBJ1-2; possibly TRBD1 for D (6 bases). Germline CDR1 is SEHNR and CDR2 is FQNEAQ (reference sequence). The CDR3 has 16 residues. Deletions cut 4 bases from V and 4 bases from J, with 19 bases between.

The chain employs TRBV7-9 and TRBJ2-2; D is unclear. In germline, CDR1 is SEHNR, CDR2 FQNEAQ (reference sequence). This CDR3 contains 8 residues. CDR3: CTSGELFF. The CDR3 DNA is TGTACATCCGGGGAGCTGTTTTTT.

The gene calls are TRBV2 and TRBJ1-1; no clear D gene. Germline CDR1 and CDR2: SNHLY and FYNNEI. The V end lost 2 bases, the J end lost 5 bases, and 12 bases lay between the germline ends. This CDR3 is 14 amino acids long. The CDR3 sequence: CASSELGGDTEAFF. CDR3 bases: TGTGCCAGCAGTGAATTGGGTGGTGATACTGAAGCTTTCTTT. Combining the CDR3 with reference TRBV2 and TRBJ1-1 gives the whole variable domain EPEVTQTPSHQVTQMGQEVILRCVPISNHLYFYWYRQILGQKVEFLVSFYNNEISEKSEIFDDQFSVERPDGSNFTLKIRSTKLEDSAMYFCASSELGGDTEAFFGQGTRLTVV.

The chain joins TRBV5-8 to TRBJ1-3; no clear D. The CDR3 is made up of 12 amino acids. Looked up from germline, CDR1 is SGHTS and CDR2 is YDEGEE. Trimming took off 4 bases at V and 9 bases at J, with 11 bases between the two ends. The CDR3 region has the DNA TGTGCCAGCAGCCGGCGGCGTGGCACCATATATTTT. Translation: CASSRRRGTIYF.

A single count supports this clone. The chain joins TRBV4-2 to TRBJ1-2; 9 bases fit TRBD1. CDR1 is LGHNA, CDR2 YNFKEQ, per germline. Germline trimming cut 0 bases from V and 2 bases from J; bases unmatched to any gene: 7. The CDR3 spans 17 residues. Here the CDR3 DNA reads TGTGCCAGCAGCCAAGACTGGTCTACAGGGGGCAACTATGGCTACACCTTC. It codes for CASSQDWSTGGNYGYTF.

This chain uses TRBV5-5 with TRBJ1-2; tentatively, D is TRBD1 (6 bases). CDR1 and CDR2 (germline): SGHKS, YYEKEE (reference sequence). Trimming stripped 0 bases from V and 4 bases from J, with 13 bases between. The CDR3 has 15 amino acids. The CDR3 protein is CASSLGLTGTYGYTF. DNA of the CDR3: TGTGCCAGCAGCTTGGGGCTGACAGGCACCTATGGCTACACCTTC.

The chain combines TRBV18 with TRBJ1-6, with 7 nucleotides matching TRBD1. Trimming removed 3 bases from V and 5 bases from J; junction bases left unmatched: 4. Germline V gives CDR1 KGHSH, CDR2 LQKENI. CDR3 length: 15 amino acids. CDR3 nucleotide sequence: TGTGCCAGCTCACCCGGACAGGCAGATAATTCACCCCTCCACTTT. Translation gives CASSPGQADNSPLHF.

In DNA, the CDR3 is TGTGCCTGGGGGAAGTCCTACAATGAGCAGTTCTTC. Translation: CAWGKSYNEQFF. The chain carries TRBV30 and TRBJ2-1; D is undetermined. Germline V CDR1 and CDR2: GTSNPN, SVGIG (reference sequence). The germline V and J ends were trimmed by 5 bases and 1 base, with 6 bases remaining between them. The CDR3 covers 12 residues.

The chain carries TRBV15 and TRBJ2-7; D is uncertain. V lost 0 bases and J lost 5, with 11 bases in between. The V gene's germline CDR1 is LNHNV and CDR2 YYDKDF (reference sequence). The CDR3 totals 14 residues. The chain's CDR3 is CATSREASFHEQYF. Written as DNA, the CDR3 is TGTGCCACCAGCAGAGAGGCAAGCTTCCACGAGCAGTACTTC.

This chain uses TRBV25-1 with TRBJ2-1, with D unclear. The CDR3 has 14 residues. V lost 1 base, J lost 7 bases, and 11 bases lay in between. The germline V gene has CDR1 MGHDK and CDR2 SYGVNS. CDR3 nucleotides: TGTGCCAGCAGTGAATCCCCCTCCAGAAATGAGCAGTTCTTC. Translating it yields CASSESPSRNEQFF.

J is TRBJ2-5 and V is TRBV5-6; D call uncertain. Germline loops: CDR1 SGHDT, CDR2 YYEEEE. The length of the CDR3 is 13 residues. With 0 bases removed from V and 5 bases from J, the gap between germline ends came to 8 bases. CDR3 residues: CASSLAARETQYF. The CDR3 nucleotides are TGTGCCAGCAGCTTGGCCGCCAGGGAGACCCAGTACTTC.

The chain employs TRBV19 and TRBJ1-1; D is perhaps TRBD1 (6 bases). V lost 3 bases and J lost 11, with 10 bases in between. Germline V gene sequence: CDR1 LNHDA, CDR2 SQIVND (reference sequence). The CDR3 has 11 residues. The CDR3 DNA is TGTGCCAGTAGTATTCAGGGACACGCTTTCTTT. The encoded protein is CASSIQGHAFF.

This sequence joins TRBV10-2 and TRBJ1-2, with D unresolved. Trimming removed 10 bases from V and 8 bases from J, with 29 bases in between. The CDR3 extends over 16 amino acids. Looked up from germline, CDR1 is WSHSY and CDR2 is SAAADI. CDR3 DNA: TGCGCCACCCGCGGGTCTACCTTCTCGGTTTCTTCGGGCTACACCTTC. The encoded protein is CATRGSTFSVSSGYTF.

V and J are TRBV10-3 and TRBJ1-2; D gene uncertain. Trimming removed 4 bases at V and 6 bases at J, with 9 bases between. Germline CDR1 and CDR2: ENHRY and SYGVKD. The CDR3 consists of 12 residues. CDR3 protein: CAISVGHNGYTF. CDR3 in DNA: TGTGCCATCAGTGTGGGCCATAATGGCTACACCTTC.

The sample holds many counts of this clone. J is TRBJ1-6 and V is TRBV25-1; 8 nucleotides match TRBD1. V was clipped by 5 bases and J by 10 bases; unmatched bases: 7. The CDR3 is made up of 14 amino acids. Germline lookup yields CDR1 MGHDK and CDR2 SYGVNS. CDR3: CASSWDRFGSPLHF. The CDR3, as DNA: TGTGCCAGCAGTTGGGACAGGTTTGGGTCACCCCTCCACTTT. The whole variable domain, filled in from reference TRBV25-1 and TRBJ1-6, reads EADIYQTPRYLVIGTGKKITLECSQTMGHDKMYWYQQDPGMELHLIHYSYGVNSTEKGDLSSESTVSRIRTEHFPLTLESARPSHTSQYLCASSWDRFGSPLHFGNGTRLTVT.

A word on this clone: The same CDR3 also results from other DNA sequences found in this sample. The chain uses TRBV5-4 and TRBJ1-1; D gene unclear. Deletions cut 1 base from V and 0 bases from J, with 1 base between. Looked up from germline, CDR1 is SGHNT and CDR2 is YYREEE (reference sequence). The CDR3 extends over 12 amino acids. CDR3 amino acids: CASSLLNTEAFF. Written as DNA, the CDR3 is TGTGCCAGCAGCTTGTTGAACACTGAAGCTTTCTTT.

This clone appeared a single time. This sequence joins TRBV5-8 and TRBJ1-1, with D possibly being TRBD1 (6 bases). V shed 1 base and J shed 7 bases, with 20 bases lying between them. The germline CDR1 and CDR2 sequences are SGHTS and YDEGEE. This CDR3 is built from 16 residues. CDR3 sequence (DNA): TGTGCCAGCAGCTTGTGGGGGCAAGGGGAGGAGTATGAAGCTTTCTTT. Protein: CASSLWGQGEEYEAFF.

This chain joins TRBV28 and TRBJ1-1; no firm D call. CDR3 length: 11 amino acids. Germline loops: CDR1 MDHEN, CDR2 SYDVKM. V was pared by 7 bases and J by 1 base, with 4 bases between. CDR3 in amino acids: CASTTNTEAFF. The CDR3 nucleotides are TGTGCCAGCACCACGAACACTGAAGCTTTCTTT.

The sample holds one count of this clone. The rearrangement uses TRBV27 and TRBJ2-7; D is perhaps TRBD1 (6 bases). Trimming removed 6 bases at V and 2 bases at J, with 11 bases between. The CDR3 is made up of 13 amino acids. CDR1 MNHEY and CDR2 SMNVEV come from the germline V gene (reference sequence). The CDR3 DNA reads TGTGCCAGCAGCCGGGGACAAGCCTACGAGCAGTACTTC. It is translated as CASSRGQAYEQYF.

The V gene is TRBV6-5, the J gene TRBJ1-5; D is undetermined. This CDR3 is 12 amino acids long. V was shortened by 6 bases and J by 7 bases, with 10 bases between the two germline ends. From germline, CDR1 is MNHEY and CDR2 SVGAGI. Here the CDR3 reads CASSRGRQPQHF. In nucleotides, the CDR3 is TGTGCCAGCAGCCGTGGCAGGCAGCCCCAGCATTTT.

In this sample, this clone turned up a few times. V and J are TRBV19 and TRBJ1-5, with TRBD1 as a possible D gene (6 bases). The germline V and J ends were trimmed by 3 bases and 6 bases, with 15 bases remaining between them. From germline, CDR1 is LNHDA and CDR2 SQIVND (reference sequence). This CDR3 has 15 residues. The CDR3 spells CASSINREVTQPQHF. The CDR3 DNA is TGTGCCAGTAGTATTAACAGGGAGGTTACTCAGCCCCAGCATTTT. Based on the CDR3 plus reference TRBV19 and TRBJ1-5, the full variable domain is DGGITQSPKYLFRKEGQNVTLSCEQNLNHDAMYWYRQDPGQGLRLIYYSQIVNDFQKGDIAEGYSVSREKKESFPLTVTSAQKNPTAFYLCASSINREVTQPQHFGDGTRLSIL.